This passage covers 22 T cell receptor beta chains from one sample sequenced in a study of shared clonotypes between healthy human individuals. Libraries were prepared by immunoSEQ multiplex PCR; TCRdb keeps only in-frame clonotypes and omits some of them. The data hold about 2.3 million clones, with about 90% observed a single time. Sequencing input: naive CD4+ T cells from PBMCs. Subset indicated: CD45RA+ positively selected. The source of these receptors is a man younger than 35 in good health. Some clones in this sample may be carry-over from other donors' samples.

This clone has a single count. The CDR3 coding sequence is TGTGCCAGCAGTTTTCAACAGGGACTACTCACGCACACCGGGGAGCTGTTTTTT. Its translation is CASSFQQGLLTHTGELFF. The chain joins TRBV28 to TRBJ2-2; TRBD2 might be the D (7 bases). The CDR3 extends over 18 amino acids. The V gene lost 3 bases and the J gene lost 3 bases, with 20 bases spanning the gap. Germline CDR1 is MDHEN and CDR2 is SYDVKM.

The rearrangement uses TRBV5-1 and TRBJ2-3; D perhaps matches TRBD2 (5 bases). The CDR3 extends over 14 amino acids. The germline V gene encodes CDR1 SGHRS and CDR2 YFSETQ. The ends were cut back, 3 bases at V and 3 bases at J, with 11 bases in the middle. The CDR3 here is CASSSDSSTDTQYF. CDR3 coding DNA: TGCGCCAGCAGCTCGGACTCCAGTACAGATACGCAGTATTTT.

The count of this clone is one. This sample includes further DNA sequences coding for the same CDR3. The chain has TRBV7-3 and TRBJ2-1, with a possible D match to TRBD2 (6 bases). The CDR3 runs to 15 residues. Germline CDR1 and CDR2: SGHTA and FQGTGA. V was shortened by 5 bases and J by 0 bases, with 11 bases between the two germline ends. The CDR3 DNA reads TGTGCCAGCAGCCCGGGACTTCTCTCCTACAATGAGCAGTTCTTC. Residues: CASSPGLLSYNEQFF.

This chain links TRBV4-3 with TRBJ2-5; D perhaps matches TRBD1 (6 bases). Germline lookup yields CDR1 LGHNA and CDR2 YSLEER. V gave up 0 bases and J gave up 5 bases, with 16 bases separating them. The length of the CDR3 is 16 residues. The chain's CDR3 is CASSQELNRDGETQYF. The CDR3 DNA follows: TGCGCCAGCAGCCAAGAACTTAACAGGGACGGGGAGACCCAGTACTTC.

About this clone itself: The same CDR3 is also encoded by other DNA sequences in this sample. This chain links TRBV5-1 with TRBJ2-1; tentative D call: TRBD2 (5 bases). CDR1 and CDR2 (germline): SGHRS, YFSETQ. V was cut by 0 bases and J by 5 bases, with 9 bases left in between. CDR3 size: 14 residues. CDR3 nucleotides: TGCGCCAGCAGCTTGGGTCTAGCAAACAATGAGCAGTTCTTC. Its translation is CASSLGLANNEQFF.

This clone was detected only a few times. The genes are TRBV30 and TRBJ1-3; the D gene is possibly TRBD1 (5 bases). CDR1 is GTSNPN and CDR2 is SVGIG in the germline V gene (reference sequence). The V and J ends lost 3 bases and 0 bases respectively, with 6 bases between them. The CDR3 runs to 13 residues. CDR3 sequence reads: CAWSQGSGNTIYF. The DNA of the CDR3 is TGTGCCTGGAGCCAGGGCTCTGGAAACACCATATATTTT.

This clone was seen more than once but under ten times. The gene calls are TRBV18 and TRBJ1-1; D gene ambiguous. Germline assignment: CDR1 KGHSH and CDR2 LQKENI. The germline V and J ends were trimmed by 3 bases and 8 bases, with 19 bases remaining between them. The CDR3 has 15 amino acids. This CDR3 reads CASSPSNSRRREAFF. CDR3 sequence (DNA): TGTGCCAGCTCACCCTCTAACAGCCGACGCCGAGAAGCTTTCTTT.

V gene TRBV7-7 combines with J gene TRBJ2-2; D is unresolved. Germline V gene data show CDR1 as SSHAT and CDR2 as FNYEAQ (reference sequence). V lost 1 base and J lost 0, with 9 bases in between. The CDR3 loop spans 16 amino acids. CDR3 residues: CASSLGGRPNTGELFF. The CDR3 nucleotides read TGTGCCAGCAGCTTAGGTGGCAGGCCGAACACCGGGGAGCTGTTTTTT.

The chain joins TRBV5-1 to TRBJ2-1; 13 bases line up with TRBD2. CDR1 is SGHRS, CDR2 YFSETQ, per germline. This CDR3 is built from 15 residues. V gave up 9 bases and J gave up 8 bases; unmatched junction bases: 11. The CDR3 DNA reads as TGCGCCACCTCGGGACTAGCGGGAATGCAGGATGAGCAGTTCTTC. Its translation: CATSGLAGMQDEQFF.

The rearrangement joins TRBV4-2 to TRBJ1-4; tentatively, D is TRBD1 (6 bases). V lost 1 base to trimming and J lost 0 bases, with 18 bases between them. CDR1 is LGHNA and CDR2 is YNFKEQ in the germline V gene. The CDR3 extends over 19 amino acids. CDR3 sequence: CASSQAPGRGAATNEKLFF. In DNA, the CDR3 is TGTGCCAGCAGCCAAGCCCCCGGCAGGGGCGCTGCAACTAATGAAAAACTGTTTTTT.

This rearrangement joins TRBV28 to TRBJ1-5; weak D call: TRBD1 (5 bases). The CDR3 covers 16 residues. V lost 8 bases and J lost 0, with 17 bases in between. Germline V gives CDR1 MDHEN, CDR2 SYDVKM. DNA of the CDR3: TGTGCCAGCGCCCGGGGGGGTCCCCTTAGCAATCAGCCCCAGCATTTT. It translates to CASARGGPLSNQPQHF.

The chain recombines TRBV7-2 with TRBJ2-5; 7 nucleotides agree with TRBD1. J lost 2 bases, V lost 2 bases, and 8 bases had no gene match. This CDR3 is 16 amino acids long. Looked up from germline, CDR1 is SGHTA and CDR2 is FQGNSA. The CDR3: CASSLISGRGQETQYF. For the CDR3, the DNA is TGTGCCAGCAGCTTAATTTCGGGCAGGGGGCAAGAGACCCAGTACTTC.

Of note for this clone: This specimen includes other DNA sequences encoding the same CDR3. The rearrangement links TRBV28 to TRBJ2-2; 7 bases fit TRBD1. This CDR3 is built from 13 residues. With V trimmed by 2 bases and J by 8 bases, 2 bases remained unmatched. Germline-derived CDR1 and CDR2 are MDHEN and SYDVKM. CDR3 DNA: TGTGCCAGCAGTTTAAGGGGGCCGGGGGAGCTGTTTTTT. Translation gives CASSLRGPGELFF.

V usage is TRBV7-2 and J usage is TRBJ2-7, with D perhaps matching TRBD2 (5 bases). This CDR3 has 15 amino acids. The germline V gene encodes CDR1 SGHTA and CDR2 FQGNSA. Trimming shortened V by 0 bases and J by 2 bases, and 11 bases separated the two germline ends. The CDR3 nucleotides read TGTGCCAGCAGCTTAGCGCCGGGAAGGACCTACGAGCAGTACTTC. Translation: CASSLAPGRTYEQYF.

The rearrangement uses TRBV4-2 and TRBJ2-2; possibly TRBD1 for D (6 bases). With 0 bases removed from V and 2 bases from J, the gap between germline ends came to 10 bases. The germline V gene has CDR1 LGHNA and CDR2 YNFKEQ. This CDR3 is 16 amino acids long. The CDR3 protein is CASSQDRDINTGELFF. In DNA form, the CDR3 reads TGTGCCAGCAGCCAAGATCGGGACATTAACACCGGGGAGCTGTTTTTT.

This clone appeared a single time. The chain uses TRBV28 and TRBJ2-7; D unclear. Looked up from germline, CDR1 is MDHEN and CDR2 is SYDVKM. This CDR3 contains 15 residues. V dropped 1 base and J dropped 0 bases, with 10 bases sitting between them. Here the CDR3 reads CASSLYVPSSYEQYF. DNA of the CDR3: TGTGCCAGCAGTTTATATGTACCTAGCTCCTACGAGCAGTACTTC.

Comment on this clone: This sample also contains other DNA sequences that code for the same CDR3. The gene calls are TRBV5-1 and TRBJ2-5; no clear D. This CDR3 spans 14 amino acids. V lost 0 bases, J lost 0 bases, and 6 bases lay in between. Germline lookup yields CDR1 SGHRS and CDR2 YFSETQ. The CDR3 sequence: CASSLGQNQETQYF. For the CDR3, the DNA is TGCGCCAGCAGCTTGGGACAAAACCAAGAGACCCAGTACTTC.

This rearrangement joins TRBV5-4 to TRBJ1-1; TRBD1 matches at 9 bases. After removal of 2 bases from V and 5 bases from J, the junction contained 7 bases not matched to a gene. CDR1 and CDR2 from the germline V gene are SGHNT and YYREEE (reference sequence). This CDR3 spans 15 amino acids. The CDR3 loop reads CASSFKGQGDTEAFF. As DNA, the CDR3 is TGTGCCAGCAGCTTTAAGGGACAGGGCGATACTGAAGCTTTCTTT.

The V gene is TRBV28, the J gene TRBJ2-7; 9 positions match TRBD2. The J segment lost 5 bases and the V segment lost 5 bases, leaving 4 bases of the junction unmatched. CDR1 is MDHEN, CDR2 SYDVKM, per germline. This CDR3 is 13 amino acids long. CDR3 region: CASSKGGRDEQYF. CDR3 sequence (DNA): TGTGCCAGCAGTAAAGGCGGGAGGGACGAGCAGTACTTC.

The chain combines TRBV4-2 with TRBJ2-2, with 11 bases that match TRBD2. This CDR3 is 18 amino acids long. From germline, CDR1 is LGHNA and CDR2 YNFKEQ. V lost 4 bases to trimming and J lost 3 bases; unmatched junction nucleotides: 10. The chain's CDR3 is CASSPRVSGRADTGELFF. The CDR3 DNA follows: TGTGCCAGCAGCCCCCGGGTTAGCGGGAGGGCAGACACCGGGGAGCTGTTTTTT.

The V call is TRBV19, the J call TRBJ1-5; D uncertain. CDR1 is LNHDA and CDR2 is SQIVND in the germline V gene (reference sequence). This CDR3 has 16 amino acids. V was shortened by 1 base and J by 7 bases, with 17 bases between the two germline ends. The CDR3 protein is CASSIVSPSVGQPQHF. The CDR3 nucleotides are TGTGCCAGTAGTATAGTGAGCCCCTCGGTAGGCCAGCCCCAGCATTTT.

The chain has TRBV7-9 and TRBJ1-2; D perhaps matches TRBD1 (5 bases). The CDR3 runs 14 residues. V was clipped by 5 bases and J by 6 bases, with 16 bases between them. The germline V gene encodes CDR1 SEHNR and CDR2 FQNEAQ (reference sequence). CDR3 DNA sequence: TGTGCCAGCAGCCACGAGGGGCAGGGCGATGGCTACACCTTC. Protein sequence: CASSHEGQGDGYTF.